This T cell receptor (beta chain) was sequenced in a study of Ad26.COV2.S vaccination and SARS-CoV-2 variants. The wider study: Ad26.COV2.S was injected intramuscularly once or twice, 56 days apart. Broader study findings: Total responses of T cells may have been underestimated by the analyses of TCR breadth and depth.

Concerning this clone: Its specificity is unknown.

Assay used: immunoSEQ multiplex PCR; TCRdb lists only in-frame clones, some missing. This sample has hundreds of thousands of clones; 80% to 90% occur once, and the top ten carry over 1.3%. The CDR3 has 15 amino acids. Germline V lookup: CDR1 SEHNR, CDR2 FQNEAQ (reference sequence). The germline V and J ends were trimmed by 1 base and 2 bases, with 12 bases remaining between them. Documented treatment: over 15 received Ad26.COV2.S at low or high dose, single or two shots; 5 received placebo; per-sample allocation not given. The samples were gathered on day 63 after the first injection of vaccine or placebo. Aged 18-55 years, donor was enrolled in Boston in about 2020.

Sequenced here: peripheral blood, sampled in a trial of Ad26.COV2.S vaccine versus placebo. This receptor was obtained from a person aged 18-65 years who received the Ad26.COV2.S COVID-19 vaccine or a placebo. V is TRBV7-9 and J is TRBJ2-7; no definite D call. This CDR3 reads CASSLVPGPPYEQYF. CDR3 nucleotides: TGTGCCAGCAGCTTAGTGCCGGGCCCCCCCTACGAGCAGTACTTC.